Listed here are 29 T cell receptor beta chains from one sample, sequenced in a study of post-analysis software for immune sequencing data. Overall study findings and caveats: About five TRBV segments were more frequent in patients than controls; TRBV5-6, TRBV5-1 and TRBV20-1 belonged to this group.

No antigen has been identified for these receptors. Included in the TCR beta cDNA libraries were unique molecular identifiers. TCRdb re-analysed the PCR reads in MiXCR, keeping a single row per CDR3 protein. The table includes 550,000 to 700,000 distinct CDR3 sequences, 44% detected once. Input material: blood. The receptors were sampled from a girl aged 10 to 17 with multiple sclerosis.

This clonotype has a handful of counts. A read error may produce the germline difference seen at one junction end. The chain links TRBV18 to TRBJ2-5; 10 nucleotides agree with TRBD1. CDR3 length: 18 residues. Germline CDR1 is KGHSH and CDR2 is LQKENI. The CDR3 region is CAGSPFQAGQGMEETQYF. The CDR3 nucleotides read TGTGCCGGCTCACCATTCCAGGCGGGACAGGGGATGGAAGAGACCCAGTACTTC.

The rearrangement uses TRBV5-1 and TRBJ2-3; no firm D call. The CDR3 has 16 residues. The V end was cut by 6 bases, the J end by 0 bases, with 17 bases between. Germline V gene lookup returns CDR1 SGHRS and CDR2 YFSETQ. CDR3 sequence (DNA): TGCGCCAGCAACCCGGTGGCGAGAAGAAGCACAGATACGCAGTATTTT. The encoded protein is CASNPVARRSTDTQYF.

The rearrangement joins TRBV7-6 to TRBJ2-1, with D unclear. The CDR3 runs to 13 residues. Germline assignment: CDR1 SGHVS and CDR2 FNYEAQ. The ends were cut back, 5 bases at V and 5 bases at J, with 10 bases in the middle. The CDR3 here is CASSHSPNNEQFF. The CDR3 coding sequence is TGTGCCAGCAGCCACTCCCCGAACAATGAGCAGTTCTTC.

This clonotype was observed once. This chain connects TRBV7-9 to TRBJ2-3, with D perhaps TRBD1 or TRBD2 (5 bases each). The CDR3 extends over 15 amino acids. The V end lost 2 bases, the J end lost 2 bases, and 11 bases lay between the germline ends. The V gene's germline CDR1 is SEHNR and CDR2 FQNEAQ (reference sequence). CDR3 in DNA: TGTGCCAGCAGCTTATCGAGGGGCCCCACAGATACGCAGTATTTT. Residues: CASSLSRGPTDTQYF. The variable domain in full, completed from reference TRBV7-9 and TRBJ2-3, reads DTGVSQNPRHKITKRGQNVTFRCDPISEHNRLYWYRQTLGQGPEFLTYFQNEAQLEKSRLLSDRFSAERPKGSFSTLEIQRTEQGDSAMYLCASSLSRGPTDTQYFGPGTRLTVL.

The sample holds a few counts of this clonotype. This chain links TRBV29-1 with TRBJ2-7; tentative D call: TRBD2 (6 bases). Trimming pared 7 bases from V and 0 bases from J, leaving 13 bases between. CDR1 is SQVTM, CDR2 ANQGSEA, per germline. CDR3 size: 13 residues. CDR3: CSAVPGDSYEQYF. The DNA of the CDR3 is TGCAGCGCCGTCCCGGGGGACTCCTACGAGCAGTACTTC.

This clonotype is a singleton in its sample. V usage is TRBV5-1 and J usage is TRBJ1-1; D possibly corresponds to TRBD1 (6 bases). CDR3 size: 14 residues. Trimming cost V 3 bases and J 0 bases, with 9 bases left between them. Germline V lookup: CDR1 SGHRS, CDR2 YFSETQ. CDR3 sequence reads: CASSSGQMNTEAFF. For the CDR3, the DNA is TGCGCCAGCAGCTCGGGACAAATGAACACTGAAGCTTTCTTT.

This chain uses TRBV29-1 with TRBJ2-1; TRBD1 is a possible D gene (6 bases). The CDR3 length is 15 residues. In germline, CDR1 is SQVTM, CDR2 ANQGSEA. With 2 bases removed from V and 6 bases from J, the gap between germline ends came to 17 bases. The chain's CDR3 is CSVENRGHRANEQFF. The DNA for the CDR3 is TGCAGCGTTGAAAATAGGGGTCACAGGGCCAATGAGCAGTTCTTC.

The CDR3 reads CSVGGTLGNEQFF. In DNA form, the CDR3 reads TGCAGCGTGGGGGGCACCCTGGGGAATGAGCAGTTCTTC. The gene calls are TRBV29-1 and TRBJ2-1; D assignment may be TRBD1 or TRBD2 (6 bases each). Germline lookup yields CDR1 SQVTM and CDR2 ANQGSEA. Between the trimmed V and J ends, which lost 6 bases and 7 bases, there was a span of 16 bases. This CDR3 is built from 13 residues.

As for this clonotype: The junction and the germline gene differ at one end; a read error may be behind it. The V gene is TRBV20-1, the J gene TRBJ2-6; D possibly corresponds to TRBD1 (6 bases). The CDR3 is 13 residues long. Germline CDR1 and CDR2: DFQATT and SNEGSKA (reference sequence). The chain's CDR3 is CSARGSGANALTF. In nucleotides, the CDR3 is TGCAGTGCTAGAGGGTCAGGGGCCAACGCCCTGACTTTC.

This clonotype was seen only a few times. A junction end diverges from the germline sequence, so it may reflect a read error. This CDR3 is CASSLRTGGKAANEKRFF. As DNA, the CDR3 is TGTGCCAGCAGCTTAAGGACAGGGGGTAAAGCGGCTAATGAAAAACGGTTTTTT. The genes are TRBV7-8 and TRBJ1-4; TRBD1 matches 10 bases. The length of the CDR3 is 18 residues. Germline CDR1 and CDR2: SGHVS and FQNEAQ. The whole variable domain, filled in from reference TRBV7-8 and TRBJ1-4, reads GAGVSQSPRYKVAKRGQDVALRCDPISGHVSLFWYQQALGQGPEFLTYFQNEAQLDKSGLPSDRFFAERPEGSVSTLKIQRTQQEDSAVYLCASSLRTGGKAANEKRFFGSGTQLSVL.

This clonotype was seen a few times. The J gene is TRBJ1-4, the V gene TRBV10-3; 8 nucleotides agree with TRBD1. Germline V CDR1 and CDR2: ENHRY, SYGVKD. This CDR3 has 14 amino acids. Losses at the gene ends were 6 bases for V and 1 base for J; bases not matched to a gene: 1. The CDR3 spells CAIRGTGTNEKLFF. The CDR3 nucleotides are TGTGCCATCAGAGGGACAGGAACTAATGAAAAACTGTTTTTT.

The chain uses TRBV5-1 and TRBJ2-7, with 9 bases that match TRBD1. The CDR3 spans 15 residues. The germline CDR1 and CDR2 sequences are SGHRS and YFSETQ. V trimming: 2 bases; J trimming: 5 bases; junction bases outside the gene matches: 8. CDR3 sequence (DNA): TGCGCCAGCAGCTTAACCGGGACAGGGTACGACGAGCAGTACTTC. Amino acid sequence: CASSLTGTGYDEQYF.

This clonotype was detected once. The J gene is TRBJ2-5, the V gene TRBV7-2; perhaps TRBD1 as D (6 bases). This CDR3 has 14 residues. The V gene's germline CDR1 is SGHTA and CDR2 FQGNSA. The ends were cut back, 5 bases at V and 3 bases at J, with 13 bases in the middle. CDR3: CASSLQRTEETQYF. The CDR3 nucleotides read TGTGCCAGCAGCCTGCAGAGGACAGAAGAGACCCAGTACTTC.

The J gene is TRBJ2-3, the V gene TRBV5-1; maybe TRBD1 (6 bases). Germline CDR1 SGHRS, CDR2 YFSETQ. Between the trimmed V and J ends, which lost 2 bases and 2 bases, there was a span of 15 bases. The CDR3 spans 16 residues. In DNA form, the CDR3 reads TGCGCCAGCAGCTTCGAAGGGGACACCCTCACAGATACGCAGTATTTT. Its translation is CASSFEGDTLTDTQYF.

In DNA form, the CDR3 reads TGTGCCAGCCACCAAGGGAGGTCAGGGGATTCACCCCTCCACTTT. It encodes CASHQGRSGDSPLHF. V gene TRBV2 combines with J gene TRBJ1-6, with TRBD1 as a possible D gene (6 bases). Germline loops: CDR1 SNHLY, CDR2 FYNNEI. The V gene lost 8 bases and the J gene lost 8 bases, with 19 bases spanning the gap. The CDR3 is 15 amino acids.

The CDR3 reads CASSQNQEYNEQFF. The CDR3 bases are TGCGCCAGCAGCCAAAACCAGGAATACAATGAGCAGTTCTTC. The V and J genes are TRBV4-1 and TRBJ2-1; D unresolved. Germline V gives CDR1 MGHRA, CDR2 YSYEKL. V lost 2 bases and J 4 bases, leaving 9 bases between the germline ends. The CDR3 consists of 14 residues.

The table lists this clonotype with many counts. V and J are TRBV5-1 and TRBJ1-6; no definite D call. Between the trimmed V and J ends, which lost 0 bases and 2 bases, there was a span of 6 bases. Germline CDR1 is SGHRS and CDR2 is YFSETQ. This CDR3 spans 15 amino acids. The CDR3 here is CASSLEAAYNSPLHF. The CDR3 coding sequence is TGCGCCAGCAGCTTGGAGGCAGCCTATAATTCACCCCTCCACTTT.

The DNA for the CDR3 is TGTGCCAGCAGCCAACCCAGGGGGGTTGATGGCTACACCTTC. Amino acid sequence: CASSQPRGVDGYTF. V gene TRBV3-1 combines with J gene TRBJ1-2; 7 bases fit TRBD1. The CDR3 is made up of 14 amino acids. CDR1 and CDR2 (germline): LGHDT, YNNKEL (reference sequence). After removal of 2 bases from V and 6 bases from J, the junction contained 6 bases not matched to a gene.

This sequence joins TRBV12-3 or TRBV12-4 and TRBJ2-5, with D unclear. V was cut by 10 bases and J by 2 bases, with 11 bases left in between. CDR3 length equals 12 residues. The CDR3 region has the DNA TGTGCCAACGGACCTACGCAAGAGACCCAGTACTTC. It specifies CANGPTQETQYF.

This chain joins TRBV29-1 and TRBJ1-2; D is unresolved. The CDR3 has 12 residues. Germline lookup yields CDR1 SQVTM and CDR2 ANQGSEA. Trimming cost V 7 bases and J 4 bases, with 13 bases left between them. CDR3 protein: CSALRDGYGYTF. CDR3 sequence (DNA): TGCAGCGCCCTGCGGGATGGCTATGGCTACACCTTC.

V is TRBV20-1 and J is TRBJ2-4, with a possible D match to TRBD1 (6 bases). Trimming took off 3 bases at V and 0 bases at J, with 15 bases between the two ends. The germline V gene encodes CDR1 DFQATT and CDR2 SNEGSKA (reference sequence). The CDR3 totals 16 residues. CDR3 nucleotides: TGCAGTGCTAGCCCCGGCAGGGGCCTAGCCAAAAACATTCAGTACTTC. Amino acid sequence: CSASPGRGLAKNIQYF.

With regard to this clonotype: At one boundary the junction diverges from the germline segment, which might be a read error. J is TRBJ2-7 and V is TRBV2; TRBD2 might be the D (5 bases). The V gene's germline CDR1 is SNHLY and CDR2 FYNNEI. This CDR3 comprises 16 residues. CDR3 nucleotides: TGTGCCAGCAGAGCCCTTAGACTACGGGTACGTGGCGAGGAGTACTTC. This encodes CASRALRLRVRGEEYF.

The table lists this clonotype with a few counts. The genes are TRBV29-1 and TRBJ2-1; D is undetermined. Germline V gene sequence: CDR1 SQVTM, CDR2 ANQGSEA. V lost 8 bases and J 7 bases, leaving 12 bases between the germline ends. The length of the CDR3 is 11 residues. CDR3 sequence: CSPVVRNEQFF. CDR3 in DNA: TGCAGCCCGGTGGTAAGGAATGAGCAGTTCTTC.

This clonotype was observed a handful of times. The chain couples TRBV20-1 to TRBJ1-2, with D maybe TRBD1 (6 bases). V lost 7 bases, J lost 8 bases, and 17 bases lay in between. The germline V gene encodes CDR1 DFQATT and CDR2 SNEGSKA (reference sequence). The CDR3 is made up of 12 amino acids. CDR3 nucleotide sequence: TGCAGTGTGGGCCAAACAGGGACCGGCTACACCTTC. Protein sequence: CSVGQTGTGYTF.

This rearrangement joins TRBV6-1 to TRBJ2-4; TRBD1 matches at 11 bases. Matching the DNA end better, TRBJ2-7 makes the J call doubtful. This CDR3 region has 15 residues. Germline loops: CDR1 MNHNS, CDR2 SASEGT. The CDR3 DNA is TGTGCCAGCAGCCCGGAGGGACAGGGGGGCTACGAGCAGTACTTC. Translation: CASSPEGQGGYEQYF.

The table lists this clonotype with a few counts. The chain joins TRBV2 to TRBJ2-1; TRBD2 is a possible D gene (6 bases). Trimming took off 8 bases at V and 8 bases at J, with 19 bases between the two ends. CDR1 and CDR2 (germline): SNHLY, FYNNEI. The CDR3 length is 14 residues. DNA for the CDR3: TGTGCCAGCGGCGGGGAACAGGTTGTGGATGAGCAGTTCTTC. Translation gives CASGGEQVVDEQFF. Using reference TRBV2 and TRBJ2-1 for the parts outside the CDR3, the full variable domain is EPEVTQTPSHQVTQMGQEVILRCVPISNHLYFYWYRQILGQKVEFLVSFYNNEISEKSEIFDDQFSVERPDGSNFTLKIRSTKLEDSAMYFCASGGEQVVDEQFFGPGTRLTVL.

The chain joins TRBV12-3 or TRBV12-4 to TRBJ2-1; 13 bases line up with TRBD2. Trimming removed 6 bases from V and 6 bases from J; junction bases left unmatched: 5. The CDR3 is 15 residues long. CDR3 region: CASSRTSGSCNEQFF. For the CDR3, the DNA is TGTGCCAGCAGCCGGACTAGCGGGAGTTGCAATGAGCAGTTCTTC.

A single count supports this clonotype. A read error is possible here, since a much larger clone lies one base away. The rearrangement links TRBV12-3 or TRBV12-4 to TRBJ1-5; D unclear. Trimming pared 1 base from V and 5 bases from J, leaving 0 bases between. The CDR3 runs 11 residues. The CDR3 DNA is TGTGCCAGCAGTTTAGATCAGCCCCAGCATTTT. It yields the protein CASSLDQPQHF.

This chain links TRBV7-9 with TRBJ2-1, with no clear D. Germline CDR1 reads SEHNR; CDR2 reads FQNEAQ (reference sequence). The CDR3 consists of 13 residues. Trimming shortened V by 5 bases and J by 6 bases, and 11 bases separated the two germline ends. CDR3 sequence: CASSQRQANEQFF. The CDR3 region has the DNA TGTGCCAGCAGCCAGAGGCAGGCCAATGAGCAGTTCTTC.